This T cell receptor beta chain was recovered during a study of blood T cell repertoires in COVID-19 (dated by TCRdb to between 2020 and 2021). Concerning the study at large: Collaborator samples came from the United States, Italy and Spain and covered acute and convalescent phases of COVID-19. Where available, HLA class I and class II types were obtained from metadata supplied by the sample provider rather than from assay-based typing. The material from the prospective study consisted of cDNA or gDNA derived from T cells, B-cell-depleted T cells, or PBMCs. The repertoires were released in a freely available public database intended as a resource for research on the immune response to SARS-CoV-2. Deeply sampled blood TCRbeta repertoires from subjects exposed to, actively infected with, or recovered from COVID-19 were included in the dataset. The sample metadata nearly always contained a de-identified subject ID, COVID-19 status, age in years and sex. Samples came from the ongoing ImmuneRACE study (first 160 participants) plus 1,254 subjects from 6 global collaborators.

About this clone itself: The target of this receptor is not known. No base quality information exists; no much larger clone differs at one position.

In the prospective study, participants were 18 to 89 years old, resided in approximately 25 geographic areas of the United States, and were enrolled through a virtual design. Cohort assignment in the prospective study relied on participant-reported clinical history from a screening survey and a study questionnaire. Recovered participants in ImmuneRACE Cohort 3 were defined by two consecutive negative NP/OP PCR tests, clearance by a healthcare professional, or resolution of symptoms. Each participant in the prospective study had whole blood, serum and a nasopharyngeal or oropharyngeal swab collected by mobile phlebotomists. Participants in the prospective study had the option to provide additional blood draws and questionnaires over an approximately 2-month period. Prospective study blood samples were shipped either frozen or at room temperature before DNA extraction. The CDR3 holds 15 amino acids from the cysteine to the phenylalanine. The only DNA kept is the CDR3, 45 bases in frame from the first base. CDR1 and CDR2 are read off the germline V gene as SGDLS and YYNGEE. Relative to germline, V is 2 bases shorter and J is 3 bases shorter, with 13 bases between their ends.

The immunoSEQ Assay, a bias-controlled multiplex PCR, was used to amplify TCRbeta CDR3 regions from genomic DNA. Regarding the original processing steps: Within the assay, amplification of reference gene primers was used to estimate how many nucleated cells each sample contained. Sequence reads were collapsed and filtered to measure the absolute abundance of every unique TCRbeta CDR3 rearrangement. For each sample, productive Simpson clonality was calculated by taking the square root of Simpson's diversity index across productive rearrangements. Held by TCRdb, this immuneACCESS table contains in-frame sequences only and omits some clones. Under half of the omission traces to an unresolved V gene where checked; the cause of the rest is unknown. V and J calls and clone size are given by that table; D and trimming were obtained from the DNA. This sample has around 280,000 clones in its table, and 70% to 90% of those were observed once. 6% to 7% of the sample lies in the top ten.

Overall study results and their limits: The quantity of clinical and demographic metadata differed by source and by participant and was supplied without curation.

The sequence derives from a middle-aged woman who had recovered from COVID-19. The source material was PBMCs or T cells enriched from blood (not recorded which). Recombination joined TRBV9 with TRBJ2-3; possibly the D gene is TRBD2, per 6 matching bases. The CDR3 loop reads CASSVSGRGTDTQYF. The DNA reads TGTGCCAGCAGCGTGTCCGGGAGAGGTACAGATACGCAGTATTTT. Reference TRBV9 and TRBJ2-3 genes cover what lies past the CDR3, so the full variable domain is DSGVTQTPKHLITATGQRVTLRCSPRSGDLSVYWYQQSLDQGLQFLIQYYNGEERAKGNILERFSAQQFPDLHSELNLSSLELGDSALYFCASSVSGRGTDTQYFGPGTRLTVL.